The next 18 T cell receptor beta chains were all read from a single sample in a study of early T cells in non-severe SARS-CoV-2 infection. Each CDR3 protein gets one entry after TCRdb re-called the 5' RACE reads with MiXCR. This sample has tens of thousands of distinct CDR3 sequences, with around 9.3% found just once. The sequencing sample was made of whole blood. The receptors were sampled from an adult who was a healthcare worker with PCR-confirmed SARS-CoV-2 infection or an uninfected control (not recorded which).

This clonotype was seen a handful of times. One end of the junction fails to match germline, which may point to a read error. This chain links TRBV11-3 with TRBJ2-2; 12 bases are a match to TRBD2. Germline lookup yields CDR1 SGHNT and CDR2 YENEEA. This CDR3 region has 19 residues. DNA of the CDR3: TGTGCCAGCAGCCGGGGACTAGCGGGCCCCGCAGGGAACCCCGGGGAGCTGTTTTTT. This sequence encodes CASSRGLAGPAGNPGELFF.

This chain uses TRBV14 with TRBJ2-3; D gene uncertain. Trimming cost V 3 bases and J 7 bases, with 11 bases left between them. Germline V CDR1 and CDR2: SGHDN, FVKESK. The CDR3 has 13 amino acids. CDR3 loop: CASSHRPGYTQYF. The CDR3 DNA reads as TGTGCCAGCAGCCATAGACCCGGATATACGCAGTATTTT.

The J gene is TRBJ1-3, the V gene TRBV10-3; a possible D gene is TRBD1 (5 bases). V lost 3 bases, J lost 4 bases, and 10 bases lay in between. CDR3 length: 14 amino acids. Germline V lookup: CDR1 ENHRY, CDR2 SYGVKD. CDR3 bases: TGTGCCATCAGTGACAGGGTAGGCGGAAACACCATATATTTT. Its translation: CAISDRVGGNTIYF.

The rearrangement uses TRBV12-3 or TRBV12-4 and TRBJ2-3; D is unclear. The CDR3 extends over 12 amino acids. V was cut by 5 bases and J by 5 bases, with 8 bases left in between. The CDR3 loop is CASSRTGDTQYF. As DNA, the CDR3 is TGTGCCAGCAGTCGGACCGGAGATACGCAGTATTTT.

The rearrangement links TRBV4-2 to TRBJ2-1; tentative D call: TRBD2 (7 bases). The V gene lost 1 base and the J gene lost 2 bases, with 18 bases spanning the gap. Germline V gene lookup returns CDR1 LGHNA and CDR2 YNFKEQ. The CDR3 runs to 18 residues. DNA of the CDR3: TGTGCCAGCAGCCAAGTAGGAGGGGGGGCGAGGGCCTACAATGAGCAGTTCTTC. It codes for CASSQVGGGARAYNEQFF.

This clonotype has ten or more counts. This rearrangement joins TRBV29-1 to TRBJ2-7; 10 bases match TRBD1. In germline, CDR1 is SQVTM, CDR2 ANQGSEA. V shed 6 bases, J shed 2 bases, and the junction held 10 bases outside the gene matches. This CDR3 is built from 15 residues. CDR3 DNA sequence: TGCAGCGTCGTCGTTCAGGACAGGGGGACCTACGAGCAGTACTTC. Its protein product is CSVVVQDRGTYEQYF.

This clonotype was recorded many times. In DNA, the CDR3 is TGCAGCGTTAGTACCGGGACAGGGACTAACTATGGCTACACCTTC. It yields the protein CSVSTGTGTNYGYTF. J is TRBJ1-2 and V is TRBV29-1, with 9 bases lining up with TRBD1. The CDR3 contains 15 residues. J was trimmed by 0 bases and V by 5 bases; bases with no gene match: 7. Germline values: CDR1 SQVTM, CDR2 ANQGSEA.

Ten or more counts support this clonotype. The genes are TRBV4-2 and TRBJ2-7; TRBD2 is a possible D gene (5 bases). The CDR3 runs to 17 residues. The germline V gene encodes CDR1 LGHNA and CDR2 YNFKEQ. Between the trimmed V and J ends, which lost 4 bases and 6 bases, there was a span of 25 bases. The DNA for the CDR3 is TGTGCCAGCAGCCGCCGGGGTCCGGAAGCTCCCTCGGCCGAGCAGTACTTC. The encoded protein is CASSRRGPEAPSAEQYF.

This clonotype was found many times. The chain recombines TRBV27 with TRBJ2-3; D gene unclear. Germline assignment: CDR1 MNHEY and CDR2 SMNVEV (reference sequence). Trimming took off 3 bases at V and 0 bases at J, with 4 bases between the two ends. There are 13 residues in the CDR3. CDR3 sequence (DNA): TGTGCCAGCAGTTTGAGTAGCACAGATACGCAGTATTTT. It translates to CASSLSSTDTQYF.

This clonotype was picked up a small number of times. This sequence joins TRBV6-2 or TRBV6-3 and TRBJ2-7; D might be TRBD2 (6 bases). Germline V gene lookup returns CDR1 MNHEY and CDR2 SVGEGT. This CDR3 comprises 13 residues. V lost 6 bases and J lost 4, with 13 bases in between. CDR3 nucleotide sequence: TGTGCCAGCAGGTCTGGCGGGGCTTACGAGCAGTACTTC. Its translation: CASRSGGAYEQYF.

This clonotype was detected only a few times. V gene TRBV6-5 combines with J gene TRBJ2-7; D is perhaps TRBD2 (7 bases). V was pared by 0 bases and J by 4 bases, with 13 bases between. CDR1 is MNHEY and CDR2 is SVGAGI in the germline V gene. The CDR3 contains 15 residues. For the CDR3, the DNA is TGTGCCAGCAGTTACTCGAGGGAGGGGGGGTACGAGCAGTACTTC. Its protein product is CASSYSREGGYEQYF.

This clonotype has ten or more counts. The chain has TRBV12-3 or TRBV12-4 and TRBJ2-7; 10 bases agree with TRBD2. The length of the CDR3 is 15 residues. The ends lost 6 bases at V and 3 bases at J; junction bases unmatched: 8. The CDR3 region is CASSLDGTSDYEQYF. As DNA, the CDR3 is TGTGCCAGCAGCCTCGACGGGACTAGCGACTACGAGCAGTACTTC.

This clonotype turned up a few times. The rearrangement links TRBV7-8 to TRBJ2-2; 8 nucleotides align to TRBD2. The CDR3 spans 16 residues. With V trimmed by 3 bases and J by 5 bases, 8 bases remained unmatched. Germline V gene sequence: CDR1 SGHVS, CDR2 FQNEAQ. CDR3 in DNA: TGTGCCAGCAGCTTCACTTTAGCGGGATATACCGGGGAGCTGTTTTTT. This codes for CASSFTLAGYTGELFF.

This clonotype was seen repeatedly, ten times or more. The chain recombines TRBV5-1 with TRBJ2-1; TRBD2 aligns across 8 bases. Unmatched junction bases numbered 7, after V lost 1 base and J lost 7 bases. The V gene's germline CDR1 is SGHRS and CDR2 YFSETQ. The CDR3 runs to 15 residues. CDR3 protein: CASSLRAGESNEQFF. The CDR3 coding sequence is TGCGCCAGCAGCTTGCGAGCGGGAGAGTCAAATGAGCAGTTCTTC.

This clonotype was detected ten times or more. The DNA of the CDR3 is TGCAGCGCCCTAAGCGGGAGCCGCAATGAGCAGTTCTTC. It yields the protein CSALSGSRNEQFF. The chain carries TRBV29-1 and TRBJ2-1; 8 nucleotides match TRBD2. The CDR3 is made up of 13 amino acids. The V gene's germline CDR1 is SQVTM and CDR2 ANQGSEA. The trim removed 7 bases at V and 6 bases at J, leaving 8 bases unmatched.

Concerning this clonotype: An end of the junction does not agree with germline; a read error may underlie this. This rearrangement joins TRBV10-3 to TRBJ2-3, with D perhaps TRBD2 (6 bases). The germline V gene encodes CDR1 ENHRY and CDR2 SYGVKD. The CDR3 is 15 residues long. CDR3 sequence: CAISLGGASIDTQYF. In nucleotides, the CDR3 is TGTGCCATCAGCCTGGGGGGAGCCAGCATAGATACGCAGTATTTT.

There are many counts of this clonotype. This chain connects TRBV7-2 to TRBJ2-5; D tentatively fits TRBD1 or TRBD2 (5 bases each). V was trimmed by 5 bases and J by 11 bases, leaving 15 bases between them. Germline V gene data show CDR1 as SGHTA and CDR2 as FQGNSA. The CDR3 sequence is 12 residues long. The CDR3 nucleotides are TGTGCCAGCAGCACACCTTTCAGGGAGCAGTACTTC. Encoded protein: CASSTPFREQYF.

This chain connects TRBV10-3 to TRBJ2-7; D unresolved. Germline V gene sequence: CDR1 ENHRY, CDR2 SYGVKD. CDR3 length: 12 residues. The ends were cut back, 7 bases at V and 0 bases at J, with 7 bases in the middle. In DNA, the CDR3 is TGTGCCATCAAAGGCTACTCCTACGAGCAGTACTTC. Amino acid sequence: CAIKGYSYEQYF.